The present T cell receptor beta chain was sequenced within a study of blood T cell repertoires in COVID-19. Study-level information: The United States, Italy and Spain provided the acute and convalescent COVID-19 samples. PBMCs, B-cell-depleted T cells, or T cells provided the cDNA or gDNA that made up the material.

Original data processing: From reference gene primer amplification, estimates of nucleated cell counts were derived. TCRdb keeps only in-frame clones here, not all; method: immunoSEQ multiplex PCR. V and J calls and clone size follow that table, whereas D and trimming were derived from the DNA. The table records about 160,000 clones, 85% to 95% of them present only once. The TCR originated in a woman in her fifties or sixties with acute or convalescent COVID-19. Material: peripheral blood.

The CDR3 reads CASSPGLAGPYEQYF. DNA of the CDR3: TGTGCCAGTAGTCCGGGACTAGCGGGGCCCTACGAGCAGTACTTC. The chain employs TRBV19 and TRBJ2-7, with 13 positions matching TRBD2. Germline V gene sequence: CDR1 LNHDA, CDR2 SQIVND (reference sequence). The CDR3 extends over 15 amino acids. After removal of 5 bases from V and 2 bases from J, the junction contained 3 bases not matched to a gene.